This T cell receptor beta chain was recorded in a study of cytomegalovirus exposure and HLA in healthy donors. Profiling relied on immunoSEQ multiplex PCR, and the TCRdb table lists in-frame clones only, not all of them. Of roughly 43,000 clones listed, roughly 93% are singletons. This TCR derives from a woman aged 18-29 years in good health and CMV-seronegative. Sequenced: PBMCs.

Here the CDR3 reads CASRGGLASGELFF. The DNA for the CDR3 is TGTGCCAGCCGAGGAGGACTAGCCTCCGGGGAGCTGTTTTTT. The gene calls are TRBV6-1 and TRBJ2-2, with TRBD2 matching 8 bases. The CDR3 contains 14 residues. V dropped 8 bases and J dropped 6; count of bases not matched to a gene: 8. Germline V gives CDR1 MNHNS, CDR2 SASEGT.